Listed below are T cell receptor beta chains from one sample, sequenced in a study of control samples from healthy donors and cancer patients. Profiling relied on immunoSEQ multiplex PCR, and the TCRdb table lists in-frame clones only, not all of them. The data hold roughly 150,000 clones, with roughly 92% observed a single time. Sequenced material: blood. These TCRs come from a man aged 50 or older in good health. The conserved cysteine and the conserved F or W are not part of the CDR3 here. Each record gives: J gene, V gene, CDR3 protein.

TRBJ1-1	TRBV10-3	AINERATTEAF
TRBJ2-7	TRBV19	ASSISVTYEQY
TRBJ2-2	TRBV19	ASRAYGQGNTGELF
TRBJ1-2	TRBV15	ATSRDVAGGVGGYT
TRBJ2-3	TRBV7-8	ASSLGRQRTDTQY
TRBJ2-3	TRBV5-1	ASSPDRADTQY
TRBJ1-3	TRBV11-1	ASSLDNGNTIY
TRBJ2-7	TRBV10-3	AIGGTYEQY
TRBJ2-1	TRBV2	ASRGSKGLAGQRVEF
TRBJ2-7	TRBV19	ASSIGNSFYEQY
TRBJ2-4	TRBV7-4	ASSSRTSGKLAKNIQY
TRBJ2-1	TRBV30	AWSPGQGNVNEQF
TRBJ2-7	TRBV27	ASSSTGTGGGYEQY
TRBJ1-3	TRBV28	ASSLGKGSSGNTIY
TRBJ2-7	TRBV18	ASSPGSGSSYEQY
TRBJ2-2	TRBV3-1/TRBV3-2	ASSQPTGELF
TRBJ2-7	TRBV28	ASSFSMAYEQY
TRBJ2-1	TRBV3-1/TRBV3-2	ASSSAGQGLHNEQF
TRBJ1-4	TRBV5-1	ASSLAPATNEKLF
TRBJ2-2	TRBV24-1	ATSRQGATGELF
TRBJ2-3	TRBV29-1	SVEPAGDTQY
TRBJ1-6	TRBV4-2	ASSQALGRGRGSYNSPLH
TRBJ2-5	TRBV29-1	SARGGFQETQY
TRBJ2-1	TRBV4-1	ASSQDKGLAGGKQF
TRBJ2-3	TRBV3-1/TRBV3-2	ASSQVGGDTDTQY
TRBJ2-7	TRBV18	ASSTGLASYEQY
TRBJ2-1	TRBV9	ASSVQGVGDSEQF
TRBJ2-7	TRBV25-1	ASSNTGTSGFSSYEQY
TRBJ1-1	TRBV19	ASSIRDRVNTEAF
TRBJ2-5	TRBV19	ASTNDRARETQY
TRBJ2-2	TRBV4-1	ASSVGQANTGELF
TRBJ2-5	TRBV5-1	ASSLGTSRRQETQY
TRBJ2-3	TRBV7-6	ASSSGTSGSSDTQY
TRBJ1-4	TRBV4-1	ASSRDLGGGNEKLF
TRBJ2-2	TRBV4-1	ASSQGPGTNTGELF
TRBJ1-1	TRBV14	ASSQDFRLNTEAF
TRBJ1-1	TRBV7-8	ASSLVFEYTEAF
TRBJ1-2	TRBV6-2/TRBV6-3	ASSTTDYGYT
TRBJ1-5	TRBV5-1	ASSLAPETSPQH
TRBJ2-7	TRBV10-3	ALPDPRNEQY
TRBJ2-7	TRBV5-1	ASGSAGHSYEQY
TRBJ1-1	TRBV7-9	ASSPQTGLEAF
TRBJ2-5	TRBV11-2	ASSLGTGDTQY